This T cell receptor beta chain was recorded in a study of cytomegalovirus exposure and HLA in healthy donors. A single count supports this clone. Its target is not known. The PCR was carried out with 60 Vbeta primers and 13 Jbeta primers. Method: immunoSEQ multiplex PCR; TCRdb's copy keeps in-frame clones and lacks some. The sample has 75,000 to 90,000 clones, around 77% seen once; the top ten hold approximately 3.2%. Whole-study findings and limits: Cytomegalovirus status, reportedly, was diagnosed with high specificity and sensitivity by the classifier.

Germline V gene lookup returns CDR1 SGHNT and CDR2 YYREEE (reference sequence). The length of the CDR3 is 18 residues. V lost 4 bases and J lost 1; bases outside the gene matches: 9. Sequencing was carried out using PBMCs. The sequence came from a man over 45 in good health and CMV-seronegative. J is TRBJ2-5 and V is TRBV5-4; 14 positions agree with TRBD2. CDR3 nucleotides: TGTGCCAGCAGCCCCGGGACTAGCGGGGGACGATTCCAAGAGACCCAGTACTTC. Translating it yields CASSPGTSGGRFQETQYF. Filled out from reference TRBV5-4 and TRBJ2-5, the complete variable domain reads ETGVTQSPTHLIKTRGQQVTLRCSSQSGHNTVSWYQQALGQGPQFIFQYYREEENGRGNFPPRFSGLQFPNYSSELNVNALELDDSALYLCASSPGTSGGRFQETQYFGPGTRLLVL.